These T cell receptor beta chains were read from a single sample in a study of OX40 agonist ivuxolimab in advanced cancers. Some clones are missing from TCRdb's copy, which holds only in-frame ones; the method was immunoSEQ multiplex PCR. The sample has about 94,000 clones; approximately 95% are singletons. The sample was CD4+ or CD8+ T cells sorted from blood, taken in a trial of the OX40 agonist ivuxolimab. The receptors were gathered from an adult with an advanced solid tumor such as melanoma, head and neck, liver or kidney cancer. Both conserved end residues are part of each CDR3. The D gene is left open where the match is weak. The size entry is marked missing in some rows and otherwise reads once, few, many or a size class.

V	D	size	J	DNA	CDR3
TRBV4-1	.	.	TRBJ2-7	TGCGCCAGCAGCCTTCTCATGACAGCCCCCTCCTACGAGCAGTACTTC	CASSLLMTAPSYEQYF
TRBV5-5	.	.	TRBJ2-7	TGTGCCAGCAGCTTGGTGGCCTACGAGCAGTACTTC	CASSLVAYEQYF
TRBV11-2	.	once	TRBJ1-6	TGTGCCAGCAGCTTAGGCCGCTCCTATAATTCACCCCTCCACTTT	CASSLGRSYNSPLHF
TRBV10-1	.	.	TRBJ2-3	TGCGCCAGCAGTGAGTCTAATAGCACAGATACGCAGTATTTT	CASSESNSTDTQYF
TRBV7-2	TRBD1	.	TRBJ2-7	TGTGCCAGCAGCTTAGAGACAGGGGGGTCCTACGAGCAGTACTTC	CASSLETGGSYEQYF
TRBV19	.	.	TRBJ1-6	TGTGCCAGTAGTTGGGACGACTATAATTCACCCCTCCACTTT	CASSWDDYNSPLHF
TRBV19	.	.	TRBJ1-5	TGTGCCAGTAGTATTTGGGGCCGGGACCCTGGGGAGCCCCAGCATTTT	CASSIWGRDPGEPQHF
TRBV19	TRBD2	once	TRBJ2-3	TGTGCCAGTAGGGGAAGGTTAGCGGGGACAGATACGCAGTATTTT	CASRGRLAGTDTQYF
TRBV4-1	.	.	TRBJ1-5	TGCGCCAGCAGCCTAGGGAATAGCAATCAGCCCCAGCATTTT	CASSLGNSNQPQHF
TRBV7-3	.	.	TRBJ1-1	TGTGCCAGCAGCTTACGGACATCGAACACTGAAGCTTTCTTT	CASSLRTSNTEAFF
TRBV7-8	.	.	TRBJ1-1	TGTGCCAGCAGTACTAGGGCGGACGGTGAAGCTTTCTTT	CASSTRADGEAFF
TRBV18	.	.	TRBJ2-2	TGTGCCAGCTCACCAATCCGGGGACAGAACACCGGGGAGCTGTTTTTT	CASSPIRGQNTGELFF
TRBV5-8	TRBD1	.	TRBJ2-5	TGTGCCAGCAGCTTAACGGGACAGGGAATCCAAGAGACCCAGTACTTC	CASSLTGQGIQETQYF